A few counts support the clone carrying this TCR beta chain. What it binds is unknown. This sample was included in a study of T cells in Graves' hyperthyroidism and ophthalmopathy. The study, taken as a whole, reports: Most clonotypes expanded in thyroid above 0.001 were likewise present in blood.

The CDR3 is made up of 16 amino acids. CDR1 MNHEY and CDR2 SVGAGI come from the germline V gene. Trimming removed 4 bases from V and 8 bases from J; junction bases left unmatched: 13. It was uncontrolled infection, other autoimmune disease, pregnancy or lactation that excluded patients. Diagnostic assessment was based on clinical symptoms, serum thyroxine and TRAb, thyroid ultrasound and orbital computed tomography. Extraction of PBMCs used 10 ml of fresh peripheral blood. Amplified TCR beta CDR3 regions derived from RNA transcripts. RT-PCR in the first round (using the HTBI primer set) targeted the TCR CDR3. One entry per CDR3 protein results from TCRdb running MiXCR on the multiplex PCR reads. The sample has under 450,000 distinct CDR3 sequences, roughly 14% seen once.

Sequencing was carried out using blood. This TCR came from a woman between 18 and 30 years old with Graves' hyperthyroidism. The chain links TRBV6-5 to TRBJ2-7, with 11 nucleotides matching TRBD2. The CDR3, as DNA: TGTGCCAGCAGTTCCCCGGGACTAGCGGTCCCACCGCAGCAGTACTTC. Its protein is CASSSPGLAVPPQQYF.